These 8 T cell receptor beta chains originate from one sample sequenced in a study of T cells in Graves' hyperthyroidism and ophthalmopathy (dated by TCRdb to about 2019). The library was obtained by multiplex PCR. The data were produced on an Illumina HiSeq 2000. Amplification of TCR beta CDR3 regions was carried out from RNA transcripts. A first-round RT-PCR of the TCR CDR3 used the HTBI primer set with the Qiagen OneStep RT-PCR kit. In TCRdb, the public reads were trimmed at Q25 with fastp and aligned with MiXCR, with productive beta chains retained. Every entry covers one CDR3 protein and lists the most common genes and DNA from its rows. The sample includes a few hundred thousand distinct CDR3 sequences, with less than 20% observed a single time. The ten largest clones take up 12% to 15% of the sample. The sample taken for sequencing was blood. The receptors shown here come from a woman aged 18 to 35 with Graves' hyperthyroidism.

To note about this clonotype: Possible read error: a much larger clone is one base away. The chain combines TRBV5-1 with TRBJ1-1; D may be TRBD1 (5 bases). V was trimmed by 6 bases and J by 5 bases, leaving 17 bases between them. The CDR3 is made up of 14 amino acids. Germline assignment: CDR1 SGHRS and CDR2 YFSETQ. The CDR3: CASNHQGPPTEAFF. CDR3 nucleotide sequence: TGCGCCAGCAACCATCAGGGACCTCCTACTGAAGCTTTCTTT. The whole variable domain, remainder taken from reference TRBV5-1 and TRBJ1-1, is KAGVTQTPRYLIKTRGQQVTLSCSPISGHRSVSWYQQTPGQGLQFLFEYFSETQRNKGNFPGRFSGRQFSNSRSEMNVSTLELGDSALYLCASNHQGPPTEAFFGQGTRLTVV.

The CDR3 spells CASSQEGQGESPLHF. The DNA of the CDR3 is TGTGCCAGCAGCCAAGAGGGACAGGGGGAATCACCCCTCCACTTT. This chain connects TRBV14 to TRBJ1-6, with 11 positions matching TRBD1. The ends lost 0 bases at V and 10 bases at J; junction bases unmatched: 2. This CDR3 region has 15 residues. Germline V gene lookup returns CDR1 SGHDN and CDR2 FVKESK.

The chain links TRBV19 to TRBJ2-2; TRBD2 matches at 8 bases. Germline V gives CDR1 LNHDA, CDR2 SQIVND (reference sequence). CDR3 length: 17 residues. After removal of 6 bases from V and 7 bases from J, the junction contained 16 bases not matched to a gene. The CDR3 sequence: CASSRKGVSGSVGELFF. The CDR3 DNA reads as TGTGCCAGTAGCCGTAAAGGTGTCAGCGGGAGTGTCGGGGAGCTGTTTTTT. The full variable domain, in which reference TRBV19 and TRBJ2-2 provide the parts outside the CDR3, is DGGITQSPKYLFRKEGQNVTLSCEQNLNHDAMYWYRQDPGQGLRLIYYSQIVNDFQKGDIAEGYSVSREKKESFPLTVTSAQKNPTAFYLCASSRKGVSGSVGELFFGEGSRLTVL.

Ten or more counts support this clonotype. The rearrangement links TRBV18 to TRBJ1-5, with 7 nucleotides matching TRBD1. V was pared by 2 bases and J by 4 bases, with 5 bases of the junction left unmatched. CDR3 length: 15 residues. Germline lookup yields CDR1 KGHSH and CDR2 LQKENI. The CDR3 protein is CASSPRGQPNQPQHF. The CDR3 region has the DNA TGTGCCAGCTCACCAAGGGGACAGCCGAATCAGCCCCAGCATTTT.

Notes on this clonotype: One end of the junction varies from germline; a read error may be responsible. The V gene is TRBV28, the J gene TRBJ1-1; D is perhaps TRBD1 (5 bases). The CDR3 has 14 residues. The germline V gene encodes CDR1 MDHEN and CDR2 SYDVKM. CDR3 amino acids: CANKGGGENTEAFF. In DNA form, the CDR3 reads TGCGCCAACAAAGGCGGGGGGGAGAACACTGAAGCTTTCTTT.

This clonotype came up many times. V usage is TRBV14 and J usage is TRBJ2-7; maybe TRBD2 (5 bases). This CDR3 spans 15 amino acids. From germline, CDR1 is SGHDN and CDR2 FVKESK. The V gene lost 1 base and the J gene lost 0 bases, with 10 bases spanning the gap. CDR3 region: CASSQGALASYEQYF. The CDR3, as DNA: TGTGCCAGCAGCCAAGGAGCTCTAGCCTCCTACGAGCAGTACTTC.

This clonotype has ten or more counts. The chain carries TRBV27 and TRBJ2-7; 9 bases are shared with TRBD2. Germline V gene lookup returns CDR1 MNHEY and CDR2 SMNVEV (reference sequence). J gave up 7 bases and V 2 bases, and 9 bases lay outside the gene matches. The CDR3 loop spans 15 amino acids. The CDR3 bases are TGTGCCAGCAGTTTACTAGCGGGGCCCCGTGGGGAGCAGTACTTC. Its protein product is CASSLLAGPRGEQYF.

This clonotype has ten or more counts. V and J are TRBV27 and TRBJ2-3; D is unresolved. V was pared by 3 bases and J by 5 bases, with 15 bases between. The CDR3 runs to 15 residues. CDR1 is MNHEY and CDR2 is SMNVEV in the germline V gene (reference sequence). The DNA of the CDR3 is TGTGCCAGCAGTTTGGACGGCGTGGGTGGAGATACGCAGTATTTT. This translates into CASSLDGVGGDTQYF.